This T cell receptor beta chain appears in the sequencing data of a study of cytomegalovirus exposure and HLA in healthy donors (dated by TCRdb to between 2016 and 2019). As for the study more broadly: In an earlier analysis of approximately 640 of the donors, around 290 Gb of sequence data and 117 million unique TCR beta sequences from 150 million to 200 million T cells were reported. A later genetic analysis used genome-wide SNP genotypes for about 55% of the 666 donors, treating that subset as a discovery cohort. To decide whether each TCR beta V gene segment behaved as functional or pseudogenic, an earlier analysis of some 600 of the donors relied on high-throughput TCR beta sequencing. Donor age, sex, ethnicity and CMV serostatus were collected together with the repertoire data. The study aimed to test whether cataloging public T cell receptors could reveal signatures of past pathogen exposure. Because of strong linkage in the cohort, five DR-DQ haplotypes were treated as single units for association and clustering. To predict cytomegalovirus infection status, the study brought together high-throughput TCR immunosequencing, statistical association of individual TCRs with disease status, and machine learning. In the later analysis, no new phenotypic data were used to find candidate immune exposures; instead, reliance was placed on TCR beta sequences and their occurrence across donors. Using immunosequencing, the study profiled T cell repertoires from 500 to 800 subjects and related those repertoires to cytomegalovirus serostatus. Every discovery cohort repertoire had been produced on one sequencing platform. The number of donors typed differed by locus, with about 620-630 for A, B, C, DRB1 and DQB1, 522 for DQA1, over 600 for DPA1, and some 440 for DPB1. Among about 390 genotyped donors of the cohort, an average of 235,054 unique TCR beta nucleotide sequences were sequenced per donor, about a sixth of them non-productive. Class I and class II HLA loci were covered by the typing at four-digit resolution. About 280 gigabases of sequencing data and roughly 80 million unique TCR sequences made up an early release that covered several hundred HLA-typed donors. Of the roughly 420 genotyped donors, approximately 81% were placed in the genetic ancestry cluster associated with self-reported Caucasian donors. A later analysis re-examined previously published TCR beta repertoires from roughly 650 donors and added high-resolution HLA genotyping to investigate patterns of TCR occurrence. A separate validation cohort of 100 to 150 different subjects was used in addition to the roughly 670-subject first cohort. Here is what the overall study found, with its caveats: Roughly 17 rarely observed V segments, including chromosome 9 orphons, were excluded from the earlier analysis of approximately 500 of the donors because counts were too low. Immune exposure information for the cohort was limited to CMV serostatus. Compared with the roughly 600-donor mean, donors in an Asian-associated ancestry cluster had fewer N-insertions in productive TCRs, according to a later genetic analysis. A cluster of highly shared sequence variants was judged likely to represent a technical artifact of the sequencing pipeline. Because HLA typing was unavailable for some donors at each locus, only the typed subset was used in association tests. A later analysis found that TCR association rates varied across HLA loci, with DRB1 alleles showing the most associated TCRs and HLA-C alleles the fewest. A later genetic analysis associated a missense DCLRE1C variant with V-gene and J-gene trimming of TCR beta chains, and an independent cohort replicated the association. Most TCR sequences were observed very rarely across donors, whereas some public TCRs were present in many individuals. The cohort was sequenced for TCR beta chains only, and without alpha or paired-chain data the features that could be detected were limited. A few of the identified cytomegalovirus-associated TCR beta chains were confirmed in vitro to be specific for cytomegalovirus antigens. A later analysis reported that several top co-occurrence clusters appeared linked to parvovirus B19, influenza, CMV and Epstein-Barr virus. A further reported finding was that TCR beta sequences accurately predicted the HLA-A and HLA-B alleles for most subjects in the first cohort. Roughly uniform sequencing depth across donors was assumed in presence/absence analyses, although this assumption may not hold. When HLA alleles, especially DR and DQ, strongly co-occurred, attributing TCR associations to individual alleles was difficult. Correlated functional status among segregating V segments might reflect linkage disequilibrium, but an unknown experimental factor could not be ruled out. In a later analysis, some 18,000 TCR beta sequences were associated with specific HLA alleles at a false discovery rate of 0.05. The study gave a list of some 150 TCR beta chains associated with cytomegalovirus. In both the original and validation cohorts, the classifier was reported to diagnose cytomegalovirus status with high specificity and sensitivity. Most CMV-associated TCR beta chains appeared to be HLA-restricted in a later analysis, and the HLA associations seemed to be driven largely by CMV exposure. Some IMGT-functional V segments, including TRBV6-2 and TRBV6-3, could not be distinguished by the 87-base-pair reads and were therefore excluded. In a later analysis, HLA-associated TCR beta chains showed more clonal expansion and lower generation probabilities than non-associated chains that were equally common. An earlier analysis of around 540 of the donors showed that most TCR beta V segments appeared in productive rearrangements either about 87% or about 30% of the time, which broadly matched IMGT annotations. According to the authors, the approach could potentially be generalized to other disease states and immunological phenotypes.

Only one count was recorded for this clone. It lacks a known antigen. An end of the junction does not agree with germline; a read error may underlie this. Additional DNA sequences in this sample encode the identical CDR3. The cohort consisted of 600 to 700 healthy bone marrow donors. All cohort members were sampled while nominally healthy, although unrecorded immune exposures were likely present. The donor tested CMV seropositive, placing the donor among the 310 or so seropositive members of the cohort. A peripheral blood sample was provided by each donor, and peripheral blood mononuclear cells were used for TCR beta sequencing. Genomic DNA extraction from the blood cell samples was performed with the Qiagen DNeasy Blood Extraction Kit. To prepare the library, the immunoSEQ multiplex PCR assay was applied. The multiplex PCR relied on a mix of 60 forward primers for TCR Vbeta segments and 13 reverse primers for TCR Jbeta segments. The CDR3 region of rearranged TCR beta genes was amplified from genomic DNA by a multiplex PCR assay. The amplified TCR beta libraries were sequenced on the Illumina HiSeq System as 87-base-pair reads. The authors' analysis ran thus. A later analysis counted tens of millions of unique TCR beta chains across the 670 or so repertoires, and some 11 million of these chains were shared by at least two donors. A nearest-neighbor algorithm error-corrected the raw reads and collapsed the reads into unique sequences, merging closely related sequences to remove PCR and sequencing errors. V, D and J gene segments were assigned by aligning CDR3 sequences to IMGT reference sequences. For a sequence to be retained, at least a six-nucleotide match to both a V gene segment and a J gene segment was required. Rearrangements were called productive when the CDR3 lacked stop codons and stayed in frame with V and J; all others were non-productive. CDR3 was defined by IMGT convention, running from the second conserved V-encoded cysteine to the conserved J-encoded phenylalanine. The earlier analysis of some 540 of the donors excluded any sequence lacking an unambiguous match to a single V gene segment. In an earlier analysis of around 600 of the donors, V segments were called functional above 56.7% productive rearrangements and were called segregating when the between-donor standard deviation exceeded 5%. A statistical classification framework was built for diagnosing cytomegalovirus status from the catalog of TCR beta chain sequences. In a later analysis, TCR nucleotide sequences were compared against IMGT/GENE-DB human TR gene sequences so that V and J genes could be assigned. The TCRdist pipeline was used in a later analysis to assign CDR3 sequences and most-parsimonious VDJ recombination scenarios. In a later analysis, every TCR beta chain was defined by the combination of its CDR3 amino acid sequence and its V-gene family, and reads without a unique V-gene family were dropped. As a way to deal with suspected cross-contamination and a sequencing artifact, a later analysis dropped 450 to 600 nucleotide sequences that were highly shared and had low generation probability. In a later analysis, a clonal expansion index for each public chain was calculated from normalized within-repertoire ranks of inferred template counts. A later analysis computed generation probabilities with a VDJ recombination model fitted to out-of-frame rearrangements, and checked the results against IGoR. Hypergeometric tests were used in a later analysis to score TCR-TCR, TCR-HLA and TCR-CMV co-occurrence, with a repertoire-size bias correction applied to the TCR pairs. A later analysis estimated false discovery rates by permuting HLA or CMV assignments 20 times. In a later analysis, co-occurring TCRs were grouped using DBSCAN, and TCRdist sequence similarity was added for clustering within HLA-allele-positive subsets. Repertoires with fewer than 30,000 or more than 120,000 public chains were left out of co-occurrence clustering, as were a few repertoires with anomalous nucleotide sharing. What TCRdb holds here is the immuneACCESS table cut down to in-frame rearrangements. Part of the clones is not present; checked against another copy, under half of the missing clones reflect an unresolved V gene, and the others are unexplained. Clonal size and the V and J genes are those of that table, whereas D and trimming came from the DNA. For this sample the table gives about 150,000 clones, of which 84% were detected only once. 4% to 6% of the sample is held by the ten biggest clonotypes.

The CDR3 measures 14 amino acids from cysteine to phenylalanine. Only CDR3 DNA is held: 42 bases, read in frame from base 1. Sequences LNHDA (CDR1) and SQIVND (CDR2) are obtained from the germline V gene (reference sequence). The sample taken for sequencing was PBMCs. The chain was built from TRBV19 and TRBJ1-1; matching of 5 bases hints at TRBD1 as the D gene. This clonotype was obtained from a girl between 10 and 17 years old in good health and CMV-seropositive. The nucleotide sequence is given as TGTGCCAGTAGTATTCGGGACTATGAGACTGAAGCCTTCTTT. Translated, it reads CASSIRDYETEAFF.